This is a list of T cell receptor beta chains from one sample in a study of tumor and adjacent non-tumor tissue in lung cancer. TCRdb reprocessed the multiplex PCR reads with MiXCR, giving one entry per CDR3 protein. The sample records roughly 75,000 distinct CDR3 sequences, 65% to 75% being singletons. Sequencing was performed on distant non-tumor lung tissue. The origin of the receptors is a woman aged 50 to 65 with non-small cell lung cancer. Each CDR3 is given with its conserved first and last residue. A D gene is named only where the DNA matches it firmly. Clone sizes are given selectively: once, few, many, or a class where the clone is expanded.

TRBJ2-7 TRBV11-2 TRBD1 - TGTGCCAGGATCTCAGGGACAGGCCGGACCTACGAGCAGTACTTC CARISGTGRTYEQYF
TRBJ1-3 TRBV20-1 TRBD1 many TGCAGTGCTAGAGATCCCACAGGGGCCAGAAACACCATATATTTT CSARDPTGARNTIYF
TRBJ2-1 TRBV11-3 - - TGTGCCAGCAGCTTAGCGGGAACCCTCTCCTACAGTGAGCAGCTCTTC CASSLAGTLSYSEQLF
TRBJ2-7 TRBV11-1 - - TGTGCCAGCAGCGGGATTAACCAATACTTC CASSGINQYF
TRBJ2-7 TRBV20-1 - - TGCAATACCAGCAAGGAGGGAGTGGGATACGAGCAGTGCTTC CNTSKEGVGYEQCF
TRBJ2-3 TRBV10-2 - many TGCGCCAGCAGTGACCTACTACGCGAAGATACGCAGTATTTT CASSDLLREDTQYF
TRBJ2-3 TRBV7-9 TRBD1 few TGTGCCAGCAGACGGGACAGTAATACAGATACGCAGTATTTT CASRRDSNTDTQYF
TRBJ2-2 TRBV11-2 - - TGTGCCAGCAGCTGGGGTCGGGACACCGGGGAGCTGTTTTTT CASSWGRDTGELFF
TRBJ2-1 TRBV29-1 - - TGCAGCGTTGATGCGGTGGGGTACAATGAGCACTTCTTC CSVDAVGYNEHFF
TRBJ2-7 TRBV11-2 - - TGTACCTGCAGCTTAGACAGGACGGATTACGAGCAGTACTTC CTCSLDRTDYEQYF
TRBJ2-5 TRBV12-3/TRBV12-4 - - TGTGCCAACAGTTTTGAAGAGACCCAATACTTC CANSFEETQYF
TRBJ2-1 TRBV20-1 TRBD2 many TGCAGTGCTAGAGTAGCGGGGAAGCTCAATGAGCAGTTCTTC CSARVAGKLNEQFF
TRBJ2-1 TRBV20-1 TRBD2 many TGCAGTGCTAGTGGGCCTAGCGGTAACAATGAGCAGTTCTTC CSASGPSGNNEQFF
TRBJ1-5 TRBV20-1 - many TGCAGTGCTAGCCAGCCCAATCAGCCCCAGCATTTT CSASQPNQPQHF
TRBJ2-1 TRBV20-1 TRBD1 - TGCAGTGTCAGCCACTACAGGGGTGCGGGCGATGAGCAGTTCTTC CSVSHYRGAGDEQFF
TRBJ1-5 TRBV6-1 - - TGTGCCAGCAGTGTAAAGGGGGACAATCAGCCCCAGCATTTC CASSVKGDNQPQHF
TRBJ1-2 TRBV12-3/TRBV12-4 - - TGTGCCGGCAGTTGGGCAGTGGACGGTGGCTACACCTTC CAGSWAVDGGYTF
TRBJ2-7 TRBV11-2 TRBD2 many TGTGCCAGCAGCTTAGTTCTTAGCGGGAGCGGGAACTCCTACGAGCAGTACTTC CASSLVLSGSGNSYEQYF
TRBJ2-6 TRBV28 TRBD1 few TGTGCCAGCAGTCCCGGGACAGGGAGGACTGGGGCCAACGTCCTGACTTTC CASSPGTGRTGANVLTF
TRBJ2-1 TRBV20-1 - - TGCAGAGCTAGAAGAACTATCAATGAGCAGTTCTTC CRARRTINEQFF
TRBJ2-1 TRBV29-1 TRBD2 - TGCAGCGCCAAGAGTAGCGGGACCCGGGGGGGTGAGCAGTTCTTC CSAKSSGTRGGEQFF
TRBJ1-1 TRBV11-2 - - TGTGCCATCAGCTTCGCGGGAAAGAACACTGAAGTTTTCTTC CAISFAGKNTEVFF
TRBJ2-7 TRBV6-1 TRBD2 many TGTGCCAGCAGGGCCGGGACTAGCGCCTCCTACGAGCAGTACTTC CASRAGTSASYEQYF
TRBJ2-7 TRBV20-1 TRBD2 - TGCAGTGCTAGAGATCGAGGACTAGCGGGAGAGTACGGGGGTGCCGAGCAGTACTTC CSARDRGLAGEYGGAEQYF
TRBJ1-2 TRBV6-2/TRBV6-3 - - TGTGTCAGCAGTATAACAGGGTACGGCTATGGCTATACCTTC CVSSITGYGYGYTF
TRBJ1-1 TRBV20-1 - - TGCAGTGCTAGAGAAGGGGTACGGAGTGAAGCTTTCTTT CSAREGVRSEAFF
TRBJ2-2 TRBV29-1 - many TGCAGCGTTGGCAAGGGATACACCGGGGAGCTGTTTTTT CSVGKGYTGELFF